This TCR beta chain appears in the sequencing data of a study of control samples from healthy donors and cancer patients. Assay: immunoSEQ multiplex PCR; the TCRdb copy retains only in-frame clones and omits some. The table shows roughly 400,000 clones, with 80% to 95% occurring only once. Sequenced: PBMCs. The origin of this receptor is a man aged 35 to 55 with head and neck cancer.

CDR3 DNA sequence: TGTGCCAGCAGCTTAGAGGTGTACGGCTACACCTTC. Translated: CASSLEVYGYTF. The V call is TRBV11-3, the J call TRBJ1-2; the D is unclear. CDR3 length: 12 amino acids. V lost 0 bases, J lost 8 bases, and 7 bases lay in between. Germline loops: CDR1 SGHNT, CDR2 YENEEA.